The sequence of this T cell receptor beta chain was determined in a study of blood T cell repertoires in COVID-19. On the study more broadly: The cDNA or gDNA used as material had been derived from T cells, B-cell-depleted T cells, or PBMCs.

V lost 3 bases and J 6 bases, leaving 17 bases between the germline ends. Germline values: CDR1 MNHEY, CDR2 SMNVEV (reference sequence). The CDR3 covers 16 residues. As handled by the study authors: Amplification of reference gene primers was used by the study to estimate nucleated cell counts. Profiled with immunoSEQ multiplex PCR; TCRdb holds only in-frame clones, not every one. V and J calls and clone size are copied from that table; D and trimming were computed from the DNA. Of 90,000 to 150,000 clones detected, 80% to 90% appear once; the ten largest clones hold roughly a quarter. This sequence originates from a man aged 70 or older with active or convalescent COVID-19. The chain carries TRBV27 and TRBJ2-2; perhaps TRBD1 as D (5 bases). Input material: peripheral blood. CDR3: CASSLMTASGPGELFF. CDR3 DNA: TGTGCCAGCAGTTTGATGACAGCGTCCGGACCCGGGGAGCTGTTTTTT.